The present T cell receptor beta chain was sequenced within a study of T cells in Graves' hyperthyroidism and ophthalmopathy. Study summary: Blood from the periphery was taken at initial diagnosis, before any treatment. Whole-study findings and limits: Within blood appeared most thyroid clonotypes that had expanded above 0.001.

Regions amplified from RNA transcripts were the TCR beta CDR3 regions. An initial round of RT-PCR targeting the TCR CDR3 relied on the HTBI primer set. TCRdb analysed the multiplex PCR reads with MiXCR anew, one entry per CDR3 protein. The sample holds roughly 180,000 distinct CDR3 sequences; about 18% are singletons and the top ten take about 31%. The CDR3 has 13 residues. V gave up 2 bases and J gave up 9 bases; unmatched junction bases: 3. Germline assignment: CDR1 DFQATT and CDR2 SNEGSKA (reference sequence). Many counts were recorded for this clonotype. Its antigen is undetermined. Stable hyperthyroidism: no ophthalmopathy progression over 18 months of follow-up.

The clonotype originates from a woman between 50 and 59 years old with Graves' hyperthyroidism. Sequencing input: blood. The gene calls are TRBV20-1 and TRBJ2-1, with 11 bases lining up with TRBD2. CDR3 in amino acids: CSARLAGGFEQFF. CDR3 DNA sequence: TGCAGTGCTAGACTAGCGGGGGGTTTTGAGCAGTTCTTC.